Following are 25 T cell receptor beta chains from one sample sequenced in a study of blood T cells in healthy people across ages. For the second PCR, which ran for about 6 to 11 cycles, a sample-barcoded 5' primer and a J-beta primer mix were used. One entry per CDR3 protein results from TCRdb running MiXCR on the 5' RACE reads. The sample lists about 590,000 distinct CDR3 sequences; under 30% were seen once. Input material: blood. The source is a woman older than 75 in good health.

Details on this clonotype: A much larger clone is a single base away; this may be a read error. This sequence joins TRBV7-2 and TRBJ2-7, with D perhaps TRBD2 (5 bases). The V and J ends lost 4 bases and 7 bases respectively, with 17 bases between them. CDR3 length: 14 amino acids. CDR1 and CDR2 from the germline V gene are SGHTA and FQGNSA. The CDR3: CASSSDFPENEQYF. In DNA form, the CDR3 reads TGTGCCAGCAGCTCGGACTTCCCGGAGAATGAGCAGTACTTC.

This clonotype was found many times. This rearrangement joins TRBV6-6 to TRBJ1-1; D uncertain. CDR1 MNHNY and CDR2 SVGAGI come from the germline V gene (reference sequence). The V end was cut by 6 bases, the J end by 1 base, with 3 bases between. The CDR3 extends over 11 amino acids. The DNA of the CDR3 is TGTGCCAGCAGCCGGAACACTGAAGCTTTCTTT. Its translation: CASSRNTEAFF.

Concerning this clonotype: With a much larger clone just one base away, this may be a read error. This chain links TRBV6-5 with TRBJ2-7; 7 bases line up with TRBD1. The CDR3 is made up of 14 amino acids. The J segment lost 4 bases and the V segment lost 2 bases, leaving 5 bases of the junction unmatched. CDR1 is MNHEY, CDR2 SVGAGI, per germline. CDR3 coding DNA: TGTGCCAGCAGTTACGGGGGACAGAGTTACGAGCAGTACTTC. Its translation: CASSYGGQSYEQYF.

This clonotype was observed many times. The chain couples TRBV14 to TRBJ2-7; tentatively, D is TRBD2 (5 bases). CDR1 is SGHDN, CDR2 FVKESK, per germline. The germline V and J ends were trimmed by 0 bases and 7 bases, with 13 bases remaining between them. The CDR3 has 14 residues. CDR3 in DNA: TGTGCCAGCAGCCAAGATCTAGCCGCTACGGAGCAGTACTTC. Protein: CASSQDLAATEQYF.

The CDR3 reads CSAKKAVYQETQYF. As DNA, the CDR3 is TGCAGTGCGAAGAAGGCGGTGTACCAAGAGACCCAGTACTTC. The chain uses TRBV20-1 and TRBJ2-5; the D is unclear. Looked up from germline, CDR1 is DFQATT and CDR2 is SNEGSKA (reference sequence). V dropped 6 bases and J dropped 0 bases, with 14 bases sitting between them. The CDR3 totals 14 residues.

This clonotype was seen only a few times. Since a much larger clone is just one base distant, this may be a read error. This sequence joins TRBV6-1 and TRBJ2-7, with D tentatively TRBD1 (6 bases). The germline V gene has CDR1 MNHNS and CDR2 SASEGT. V was trimmed by 0 bases and J by 2 bases, leaving 11 bases between them. The CDR3 has 15 residues. The CDR3 sequence is CASSEAWTAAYEQYF. The CDR3 bases are TGTGCCAGCAGTGAAGCGTGGACAGCTGCCTACGAGCAGTACTTC.

Comment on this clonotype: A much bigger clone sits one base away, suggesting this may be a read error. The chain recombines TRBV5-1 with TRBJ2-1, with TRBD1 identical over 7 bases. Germline V lookup: CDR1 SGHRS, CDR2 YFSETQ. J was trimmed by 13 bases and V by 0 bases; bases with no gene match: 13. There are 15 residues in the CDR3. As DNA, the CDR3 is TGCGCCAGCAGCTTGGAGGGGGCTTTTCAGGAGACCCAGTTCTTC. Protein product: CASSLEGAFQETQFF.

This clonotype was seen a handful of times. The rearrangement links TRBV28 to TRBJ1-4; maybe TRBD1 (6 bases). The CDR3 totals 15 residues. The germline V gene encodes CDR1 MDHEN and CDR2 SYDVKM. The CDR3 sequence: CAIKDQGTDNEKLFF. The CDR3 bases are TGTGCAATAAAGGACCAGGGGACGGATAATGAAAAACTGTTTTTT.

The CDR3 sequence is CASSQDPTGVQFF. Written as DNA, the CDR3 is TGCGCCAGCAGCCAAGATCCGACGGGGGTGCAGTTCTTC. The rearrangement joins TRBV4-1 to TRBJ2-1; D might be TRBD2 (6 bases). Trimming left V 0 bases short and J 12 bases short, with 12 bases between. The length of the CDR3 is 13 residues. The germline gives CDR1 MGHRA, CDR2 YSYEKL.

This clonotype has more than one count but fewer than ten. The DNA of the CDR3 is TGTGCCGCCAGCGCAGTGGTCACTGAAGCTTTCTTT. It is translated as CAASAVVTEAFF. V is TRBV6-2 or TRBV6-3 and J is TRBJ1-1; D is ambiguous. Trimming removed 11 bases at V and 4 bases at J, with 14 bases between. CDR1 is MNHEY and CDR2 is SVGEGT in the germline V gene. The CDR3 is made up of 12 amino acids.

The chain carries TRBV20-1 and TRBJ2-5; tentatively, D is TRBD1 (6 bases). V was cut by 7 bases and J by 2 bases, with 17 bases left in between. The CDR3 totals 14 residues. Germline V gives CDR1 DFQATT, CDR2 SNEGSKA (reference sequence). The DNA for the CDR3 is TGCAGTGTACACCGGGACACACTGCAAGAGACCCAGTACTTC. Residues: CSVHRDTLQETQYF.

Only a few counts were recorded for this clonotype. The chain couples TRBV20-1 to TRBJ2-5; no definite D call. The CDR3 runs 15 residues. CDR1 DFQATT and CDR2 SNEGSKA come from the germline V gene (reference sequence). V was pared by 0 bases and J by 5 bases, with 16 bases between. CDR3 sequence (DNA): TGCAGTGCTAGAGATTCTTCTGAGGCACTTGAGACCCAGTACTTC. This encodes CSARDSSEALETQYF.

This clonotype was seen a handful of times. The CDR3 is CASSKGPLPTSEGYNEQYF. CDR3 nucleotide sequence: TGTGCCAGCAGCAAAGGCCCGCTACCTACTAGCGAGGGTTACAATGAGCAGTACTTC. The chain joins TRBV21-1 to TRBJ2-1; TRBD2, the D gene given by the table, was not confirmed from the DNA. The DNA end is a closer match to TRBJ2-7, so the J assignment may be wrong. TRBV21-1 is given as a pseudogene. This CDR3 has 19 residues.

This clonotype has a count of ten or more. The V call is TRBV4-1, the J call TRBJ1-5; D remains unclear. Between the trimmed V and J ends, which lost 8 bases and 7 bases, there was a span of 18 bases. Germline V gene sequence: CDR1 MGHRA, CDR2 YSYEKL. The CDR3 sequence is 14 residues long. As DNA, the CDR3 is TGCGCCAGCTCCGACCTAGGGAAGCGGCAGCCCCAGCATTTT. Protein sequence: CASSDLGKRQPQHF.

This clonotype was observed at least ten times. The rearrangement uses TRBV20-1 and TRBJ2-3; 9 nucleotides match TRBD2. The CDR3 extends over 14 amino acids. V gave up 6 bases and J gave up 0 bases; unmatched junction bases: 4. The germline V gene has CDR1 DFQATT and CDR2 SNEGSKA (reference sequence). This CDR3 reads CSAQRGASTDTQYF. The CDR3 DNA reads TGCAGTGCCCAGCGGGGGGCGAGCACAGATACGCAGTATTTT.

In this sample, this clonotype turned up a few times. The J gene is TRBJ1-1, the V gene TRBV20-1; TRBD1 is a possible D gene (6 bases). Looked up from germline, CDR1 is DFQATT and CDR2 is SNEGSKA (reference sequence). V lost 5 bases and J 1 base, leaving 17 bases between the germline ends. This CDR3 is 15 amino acids long. The CDR3 here is CSAPNQGQGNTEAFF. In DNA form, the CDR3 reads TGCAGTGCTCCCAATCAGGGGCAGGGGAACACTGAAGCTTTCTTT.

This clonotype was seen more than once but under ten times. The V and J genes are TRBV6-1 and TRBJ2-7; unclear D gene. V lost 5 bases, J lost 3 bases, and 8 bases lay in between. This CDR3 contains 12 residues. The germline V gene has CDR1 MNHNS and CDR2 SASEGT. The CDR3 DNA sequence: TGTGCCAGCAGTCCCCCCGTCTACGAGCAGTACTTC. As protein: CASSPPVYEQYF.

Ten or more counts support this clonotype. The chain uses TRBV28 and TRBJ2-1; 9 bases are shared with TRBD2. Looked up from germline, CDR1 is MDHEN and CDR2 is SYDVKM. The V and J ends lost 5 bases and 9 bases, in that order; junction bases with no gene match: 11. The CDR3 has 15 residues. DNA for the CDR3: TGTGCCAGCAGTAGCGGGGGGATGTTTTTTGGTGAGCAGTTCTTC. Amino acids: CASSSGGMFFGEQFF.

This clonotype came up many times. The DNA for the CDR3 is TGTGCCAGCAGCCCCTCAACAGGGGGCGCGAGGAGCTACACCTTC. Translated, it gives CASSPSTGGARSYTF. This chain uses TRBV7-3 with TRBJ1-2, with 9 bases aligning to TRBD1. V was pared by 5 bases and J by 9 bases, with 13 bases of the junction left unmatched. This CDR3 spans 15 amino acids. Per germline, CDR1 SGHTA and CDR2 FQGTGA.

This clonotype has at least ten counts. V usage is TRBV10-3 and J usage is TRBJ1-5; D remains ambiguous. Germline CDR1 is ENHRY and CDR2 is SYGVKD. This CDR3 comprises 14 residues. V was pared by 2 bases and J by 2 bases, with 7 bases between. The CDR3 loop is CAISEEEGNQPQHF. The CDR3 region has the DNA TGTGCCATCAGTGAGGAGGAGGGCAATCAGCCCCAGCATTTT.

This clonotype was found many times. V is TRBV7-3 and J is TRBJ2-1; D may be TRBD2 (6 bases). Trimming cost V 7 bases and J 5 bases, with 15 bases left between them. The CDR3 length is 14 residues. Germline CDR1 SGHTA, CDR2 FQGTGA. The CDR3: CASNPGGLHNEQFF. DNA of the CDR3: TGTGCCAGCAACCCCGGAGGGCTACACAATGAGCAGTTCTTC.

This clonotype was observed a few times. The chain carries TRBV28 and TRBJ2-7; D gene ambiguous. The DNA end favors TRBJ2-5, so the J call may be wrong. Germline assignment: CDR1 MDHEN and CDR2 SYDVKM. This CDR3 spans 13 amino acids. The CDR3 here is CASSRNLGQTQYF. In nucleotides, the CDR3 is TGTGCCAGCAGTCGGAACCTTGGACAGACCCAGTACTTC.

There are a few counts of this clonotype. At one boundary the junction diverges from the germline segment, which might be a read error. The chain recombines TRBV3-1 with TRBJ1-5, with D hard to call. Germline values: CDR1 LGHDT, CDR2 YNNKEL (reference sequence). The CDR3 has 14 amino acids. CDR3 DNA: TGTGTCAGCAGCCCGGCAAATAGCAATCAGCCCCAGCATTTT. This encodes CVSSPANSNQPQHF.

This sequence joins TRBV24-1 and TRBJ2-2, with 15 bases identical to TRBD2. With 5 bases clipped from V and 0 bases from J, the junction kept 6 bases outside the gene matches. CDR1 is KGHDR, CDR2 SFDVKD, per germline. This CDR3 has 19 residues. CDR3 residues: CATSGGLAGGPANTGELFF. For the CDR3, the DNA is TGTGCCACCAGTGGCGGACTAGCGGGGGGGCCAGCGAACACCGGGGAGCTGTTTTTT.

This clonotype was counted at least ten times. The chain has TRBV5-1 and TRBJ2-1; D unclear. The ends were cut back, 5 bases at V and 6 bases at J, with 12 bases in the middle. This CDR3 has 13 residues. The germline gives CDR1 SGHRS, CDR2 YFSETQ. The CDR3 DNA reads TGCGCCAGCAGAAGTGGTGTAGGCAATGAGCAGTTCTTC. It codes for CASRSGVGNEQFF.